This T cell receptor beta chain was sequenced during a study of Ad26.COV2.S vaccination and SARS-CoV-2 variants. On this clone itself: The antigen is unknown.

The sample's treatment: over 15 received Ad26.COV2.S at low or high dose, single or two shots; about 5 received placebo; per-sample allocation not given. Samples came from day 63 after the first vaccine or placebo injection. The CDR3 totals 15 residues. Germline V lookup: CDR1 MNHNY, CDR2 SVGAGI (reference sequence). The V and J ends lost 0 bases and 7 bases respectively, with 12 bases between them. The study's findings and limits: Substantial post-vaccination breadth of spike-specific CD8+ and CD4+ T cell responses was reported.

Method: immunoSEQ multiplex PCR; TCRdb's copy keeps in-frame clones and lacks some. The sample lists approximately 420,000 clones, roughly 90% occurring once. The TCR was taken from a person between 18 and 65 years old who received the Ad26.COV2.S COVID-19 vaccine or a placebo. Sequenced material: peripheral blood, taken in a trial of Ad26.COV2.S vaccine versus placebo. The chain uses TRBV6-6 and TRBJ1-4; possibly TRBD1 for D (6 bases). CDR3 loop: CASSYSGGWGEKLFF. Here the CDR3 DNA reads TGTGCCAGCAGTTACTCGGGGGGCTGGGGTGAAAAACTGTTTTTT.